The 7 T cell receptor beta chains presented below share a single source sample, sequenced in a study of blood T cell repertoires in COVID-19. Profiled with immunoSEQ multiplex PCR; TCRdb holds only in-frame clones, not every one. The data contain around 700,000 clones, about 87% of them singletons. Material: peripheral blood. Receptor source: a young woman with acute or convalescent COVID-19.

The chain links TRBV6-5 to TRBJ1-4, with D unresolved. The CDR3 extends over 15 amino acids. Deletions cut 2 bases from V and 5 bases from J, with 12 bases between. Germline CDR1 and CDR2: MNHEY and SVGAGI. The CDR3: CASSYAGGKNEKLFF. The DNA of the CDR3 is TGTGCCAGCAGTTACGCGGGTGGGAAAAATGAAAAACTGTTTTTT.

This clone was seen only once. The chain recombines TRBV4-3 with TRBJ2-4, with 7 bases that match TRBD2. The CDR3 extends over 15 amino acids. The junction had 8 bases not matched to a gene; V was cut back by 0 bases and J by 9 bases. Germline CDR1 LGHNA, CDR2 YSLEER. The CDR3 bases are TGCGCCAGCAGCCAAGATTTTCGGGGGGTGAGCATTCAGTACTTC. This codes for CASSQDFRGVSIQYF.

The chain employs TRBV15 and TRBJ1-5, with 7 positions matching TRBD1. Trimming at V came to 5 bases and at J to 0 bases, leaving 4 bases not matched to a gene. CDR1 LNHNV and CDR2 YYDKDF come from the germline V gene (reference sequence). The CDR3 runs to 15 residues. The CDR3 coding sequence is TGTGCCACCAGCCCGGGACAGTATAGCAATCAGCCCCAGCATTTT. As protein: CATSPGQYSNQPQHF. The entire variable domain, with the rest obtained from reference TRBV15 and TRBJ1-5, is as follows: DAMVIQNPRYQVTQFGKPVTLSCSQTLNHNVMYWYQQKSSQAPKLLFHYYDKDFNNEADTPDNFQSRRPNTSFCFLDIRSPGLGDTAMYLCATSPGQYSNQPQHFGDGTRLSIL.

V and J are TRBV7-2 and TRBJ2-1; 13 bases fit TRBD2. V lost 0 bases and J lost 4; bases outside the gene matches: 6. The germline V gene has CDR1 SGHTA and CDR2 FQGNSA. The CDR3 contains 18 residues. The CDR3: CASSLALMGLAGYNEQFF. The CDR3 nucleotides are TGTGCCAGCAGCTTAGCGCTAATGGGACTAGCGGGATACAATGAGCAGTTCTTC.

The gene calls are TRBV7-8 and TRBJ1-2; D gene ambiguous. V was pared by 1 base and J by 4 bases, with 13 bases between. Germline V gene sequence: CDR1 SGHVS, CDR2 FQNEAQ. This CDR3 is 15 amino acids long. For the CDR3, the DNA is TGTGCCAGCAGCTTAGACGAGGCCTCCGGCTATGGCTACACCTTC. Protein: CASSLDEASGYGYTF.

J is TRBJ2-6 and V is TRBV2; D may be TRBD2 (5 bases). The CDR3 extends over 14 amino acids. CDR1 is SNHLY and CDR2 is FYNNEI in the germline V gene. Deletions cut 7 bases from V and 0 bases from J, with 7 bases between. CDR3 in amino acids: CASTRGSGANVLTF. CDR3 DNA sequence: TGTGCCAGCACCCGGGGCTCTGGGGCCAACGTCCTGACTTTC.

This chain connects TRBV9 to TRBJ2-2; 7 bases are a match to TRBD1. The CDR3 spans 17 residues. Germline assignment: CDR1 SGDLS and CDR2 YYNGEE. J lost 1 base, V lost 4 bases, and 10 bases had no gene match. CDR3 sequence: CASSPGDRAMNTGELFF. The CDR3 DNA reads TGTGCCAGCAGCCCTGGGGACAGAGCAATGAACACCGGGGAGCTGTTTTTT.